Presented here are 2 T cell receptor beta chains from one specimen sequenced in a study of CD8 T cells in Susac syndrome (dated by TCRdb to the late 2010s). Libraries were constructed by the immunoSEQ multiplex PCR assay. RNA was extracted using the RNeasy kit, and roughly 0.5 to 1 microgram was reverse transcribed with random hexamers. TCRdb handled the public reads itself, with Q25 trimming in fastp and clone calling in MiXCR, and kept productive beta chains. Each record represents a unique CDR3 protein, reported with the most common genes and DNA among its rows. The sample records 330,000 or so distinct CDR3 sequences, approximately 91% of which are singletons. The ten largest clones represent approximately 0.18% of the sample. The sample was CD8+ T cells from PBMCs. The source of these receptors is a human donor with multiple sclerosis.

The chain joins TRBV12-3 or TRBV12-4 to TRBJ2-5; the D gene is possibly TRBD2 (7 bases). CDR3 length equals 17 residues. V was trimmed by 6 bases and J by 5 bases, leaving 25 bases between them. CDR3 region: CASRSGPGGREGETQYF. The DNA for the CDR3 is TGTGCCAGCAGATCCGGGCCCGGGGGCAGGGAGGGGGAGACCCAGTACTTC.

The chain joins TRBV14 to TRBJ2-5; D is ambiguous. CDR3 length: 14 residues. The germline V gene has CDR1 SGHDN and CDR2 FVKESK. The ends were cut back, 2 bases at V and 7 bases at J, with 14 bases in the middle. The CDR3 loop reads CASSQPGPVWTQYF. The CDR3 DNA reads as TGTGCCAGCAGCCAACCCGGGCCTGTATGGACCCAGTACTTC.